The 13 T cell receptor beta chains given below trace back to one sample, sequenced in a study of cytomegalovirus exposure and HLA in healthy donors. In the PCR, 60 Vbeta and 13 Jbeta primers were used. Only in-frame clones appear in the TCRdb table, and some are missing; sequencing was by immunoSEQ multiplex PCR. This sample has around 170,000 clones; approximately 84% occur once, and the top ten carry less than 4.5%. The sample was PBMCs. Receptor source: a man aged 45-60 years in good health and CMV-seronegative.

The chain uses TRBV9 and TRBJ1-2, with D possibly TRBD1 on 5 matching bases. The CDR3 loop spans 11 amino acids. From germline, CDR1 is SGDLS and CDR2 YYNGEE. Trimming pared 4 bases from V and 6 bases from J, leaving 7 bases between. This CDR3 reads CASSLRDGYTF. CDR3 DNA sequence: TGTGCCAGCAGCCTCAGGGATGGCTACACCTTC.

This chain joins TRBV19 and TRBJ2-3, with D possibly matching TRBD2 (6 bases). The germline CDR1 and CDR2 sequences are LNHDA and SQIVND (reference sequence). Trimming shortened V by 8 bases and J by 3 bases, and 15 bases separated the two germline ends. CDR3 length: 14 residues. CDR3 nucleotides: TGTGCCAGTGCGCGGGGCTCCCAGACAGATACGCAGTATTTT. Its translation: CASARGSQTDTQYF.

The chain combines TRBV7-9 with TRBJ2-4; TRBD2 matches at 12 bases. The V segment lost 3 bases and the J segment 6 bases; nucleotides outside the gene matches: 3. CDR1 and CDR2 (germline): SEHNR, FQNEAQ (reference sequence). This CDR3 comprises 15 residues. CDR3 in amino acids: CASSFQTSGGNIQYF. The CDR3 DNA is TGTGCCAGCAGCTTTCAGACTAGCGGGGGAAACATTCAGTACTTC.

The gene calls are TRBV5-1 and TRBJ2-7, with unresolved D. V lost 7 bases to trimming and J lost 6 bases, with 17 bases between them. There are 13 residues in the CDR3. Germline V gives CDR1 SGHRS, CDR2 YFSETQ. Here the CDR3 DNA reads TGCGCCAGCGGCCAAGGATTACCGGGCGAGCAGTACTTC. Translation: CASGQGLPGEQYF.

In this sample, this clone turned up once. The CDR3 region has the DNA TGTGCCAGCAGCTTAGAACTACAGGGCAAGGCTGGCTACACCTTC. Its protein is CASSLELQGKAGYTF. The rearrangement uses TRBV7-9 and TRBJ1-2, with a possible D match to TRBD1 (6 bases). Between the trimmed V and J ends, which lost 1 base and 7 bases, there was a span of 16 bases. This CDR3 spans 15 amino acids. CDR1 and CDR2 from the germline V gene are SEHNR and FQNEAQ (reference sequence).

The CDR3 DNA is TGTGCCAGCACCCACCGCCCGATAGCGGGCCTTTACAATGAGCAGTTCTTC. Protein: CASTHRPIAGLYNEQFF. V is TRBV7-2 and J is TRBJ2-1; 7 bases are a match to TRBD2. The V gene's germline CDR1 is SGHTA and CDR2 FQGNSA. The CDR3 is 17 amino acids. The V segment lost 7 bases and the J segment 4 bases; nucleotides outside the gene matches: 16. Full variable domain (rest looked up from reference TRBV7-2 and TRBJ2-1): GAGVSQSPSNKVTEKGKDVELRCDPISGHTALYWYRQSLGQGLEFLIYFQGNSAPDKSGLPSDRFSAERTGGSVSTLTIQRTQQEDSAVYLCASTHRPIAGLYNEQFFGPGTRLTVL.

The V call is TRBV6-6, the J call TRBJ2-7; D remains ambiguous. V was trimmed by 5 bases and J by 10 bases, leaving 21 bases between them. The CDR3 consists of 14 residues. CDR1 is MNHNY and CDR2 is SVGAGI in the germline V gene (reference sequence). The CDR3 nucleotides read TGTGCCAGCAGTCGAGACTGGTCCTCTACGAGCCAGTACTTC. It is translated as CASSRDWSSTSQYF.

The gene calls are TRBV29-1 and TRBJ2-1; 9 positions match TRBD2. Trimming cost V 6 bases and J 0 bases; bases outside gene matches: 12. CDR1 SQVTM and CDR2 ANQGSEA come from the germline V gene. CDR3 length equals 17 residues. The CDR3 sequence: CSVAGLAAPSSYNEQFF. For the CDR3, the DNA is TGCAGCGTAGCGGGACTAGCAGCCCCATCCTCCTACAATGAGCAGTTCTTC.

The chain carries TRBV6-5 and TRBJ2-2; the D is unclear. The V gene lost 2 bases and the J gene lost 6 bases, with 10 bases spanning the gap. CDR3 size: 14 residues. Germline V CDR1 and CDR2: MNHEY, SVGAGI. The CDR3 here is CASSYAAPPGELFF. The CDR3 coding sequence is TGTGCCAGCAGTTACGCGGCTCCGCCCGGGGAGCTGTTTTTT.

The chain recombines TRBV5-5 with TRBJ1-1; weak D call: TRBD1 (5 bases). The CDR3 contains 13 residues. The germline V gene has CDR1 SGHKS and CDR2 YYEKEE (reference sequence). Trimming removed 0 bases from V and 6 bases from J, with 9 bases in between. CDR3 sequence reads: CASSLEWGSEAFF. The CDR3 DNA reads TGTGCCAGCAGCTTGGAGTGGGGCTCTGAAGCTTTCTTT. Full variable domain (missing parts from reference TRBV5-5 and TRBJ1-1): DAGVTQSPTHLIKTRGQQVTLRCSPISGHKSVSWYQQVLGQGPQFIFQYYEKEERGRGNFPDRFSARQFPNYSSELNVNALLLGDSALYLCASSLEWGSEAFFGQGTRLTVV.

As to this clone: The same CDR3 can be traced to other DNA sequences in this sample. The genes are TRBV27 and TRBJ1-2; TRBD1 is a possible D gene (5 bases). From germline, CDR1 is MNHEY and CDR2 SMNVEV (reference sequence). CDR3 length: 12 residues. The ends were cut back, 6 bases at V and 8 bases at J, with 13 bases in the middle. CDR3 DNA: TGTGCCAGCAGGAAGGGGATTGGAGGCTACACCTTC. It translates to CASRKGIGGYTF.

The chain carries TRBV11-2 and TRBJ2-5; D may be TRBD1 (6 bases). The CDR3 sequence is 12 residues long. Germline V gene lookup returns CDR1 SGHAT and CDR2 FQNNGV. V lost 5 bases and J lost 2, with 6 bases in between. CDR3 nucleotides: TGTGCCAGCAGCGACAGGCAAGAGACCCAGTACTTC. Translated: CASSDRQETQYF.

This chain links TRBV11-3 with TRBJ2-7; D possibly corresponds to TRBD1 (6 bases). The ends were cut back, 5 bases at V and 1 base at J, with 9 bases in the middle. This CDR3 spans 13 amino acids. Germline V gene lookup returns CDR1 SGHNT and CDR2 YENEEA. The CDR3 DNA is TGTGCCAGCAGCCCCACAGGGTCCTACGAGCAGTACTTC. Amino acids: CASSPTGSYEQYF.